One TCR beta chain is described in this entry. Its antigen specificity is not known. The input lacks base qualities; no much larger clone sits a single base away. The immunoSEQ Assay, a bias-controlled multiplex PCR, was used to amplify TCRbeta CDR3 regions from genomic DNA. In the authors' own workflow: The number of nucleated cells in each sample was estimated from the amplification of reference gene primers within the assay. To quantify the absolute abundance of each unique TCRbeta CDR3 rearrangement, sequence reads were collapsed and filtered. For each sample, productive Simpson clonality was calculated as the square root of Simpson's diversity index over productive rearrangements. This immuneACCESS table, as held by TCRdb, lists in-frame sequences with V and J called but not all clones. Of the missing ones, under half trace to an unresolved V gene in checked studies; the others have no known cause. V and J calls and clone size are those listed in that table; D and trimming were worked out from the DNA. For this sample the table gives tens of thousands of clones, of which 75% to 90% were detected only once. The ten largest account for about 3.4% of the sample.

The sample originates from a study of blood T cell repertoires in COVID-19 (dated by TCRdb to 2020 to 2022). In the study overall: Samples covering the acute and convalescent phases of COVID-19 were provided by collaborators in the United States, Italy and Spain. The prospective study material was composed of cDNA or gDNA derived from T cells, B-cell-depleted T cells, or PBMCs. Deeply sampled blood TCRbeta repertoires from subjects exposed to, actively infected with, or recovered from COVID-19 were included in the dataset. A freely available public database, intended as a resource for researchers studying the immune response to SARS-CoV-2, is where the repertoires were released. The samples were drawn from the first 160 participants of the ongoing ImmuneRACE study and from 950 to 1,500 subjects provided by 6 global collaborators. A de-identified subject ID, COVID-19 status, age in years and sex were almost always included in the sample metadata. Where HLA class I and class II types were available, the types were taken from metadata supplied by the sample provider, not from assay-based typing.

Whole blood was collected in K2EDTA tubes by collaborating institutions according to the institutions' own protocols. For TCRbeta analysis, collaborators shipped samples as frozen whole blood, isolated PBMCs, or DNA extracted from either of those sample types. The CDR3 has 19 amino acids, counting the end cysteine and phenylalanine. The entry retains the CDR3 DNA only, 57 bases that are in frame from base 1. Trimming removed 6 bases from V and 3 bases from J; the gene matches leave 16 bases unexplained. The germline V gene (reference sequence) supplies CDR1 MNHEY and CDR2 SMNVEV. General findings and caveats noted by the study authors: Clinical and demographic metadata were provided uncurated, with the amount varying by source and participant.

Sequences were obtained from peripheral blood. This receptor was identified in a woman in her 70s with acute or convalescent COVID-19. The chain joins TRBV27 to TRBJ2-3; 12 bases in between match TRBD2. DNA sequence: TGTGCCAGCAGCTTAAGGATAGGAGCCGGGACTAGCGGGACAGATACGCAGTATTTT. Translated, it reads CASSLRIGAGTSGTDTQYF.